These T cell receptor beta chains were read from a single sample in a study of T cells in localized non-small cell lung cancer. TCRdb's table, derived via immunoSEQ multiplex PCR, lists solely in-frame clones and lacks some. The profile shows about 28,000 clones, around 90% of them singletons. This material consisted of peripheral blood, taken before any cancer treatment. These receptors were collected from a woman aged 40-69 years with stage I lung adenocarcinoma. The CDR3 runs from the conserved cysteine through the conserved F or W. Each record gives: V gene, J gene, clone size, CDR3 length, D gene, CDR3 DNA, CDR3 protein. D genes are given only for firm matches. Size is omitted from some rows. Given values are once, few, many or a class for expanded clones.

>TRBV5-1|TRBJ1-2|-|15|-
TGCGCCAGCAGTAAGGCCCCGACAGTAGACTATGGCTACACCTTC
CASSKAPTVDYGYTF
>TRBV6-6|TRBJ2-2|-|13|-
TGTGCCAGCAGTTATGCGGGATTCGGGGAGCTGTTTTTT
CASSYAGFGELFF
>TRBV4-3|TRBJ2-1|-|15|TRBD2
TGCGCCAGCAGCCAAGCCGGACTAGGTGGAAATGAGCAGTTCTTC
CASSQAGLGGNEQFF
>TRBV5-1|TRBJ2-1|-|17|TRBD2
TGCGCCAGCAGCTTGGAGGGGTTAGCGGGAGTCGACAATGAGCAGTTCTTC
CASSLEGLAGVDNEQFF
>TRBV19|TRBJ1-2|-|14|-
TGTGCCAGTAGTGGGACCAGAGCCCTCTATGGCTACACCTTC
CASSGTRALYGYTF
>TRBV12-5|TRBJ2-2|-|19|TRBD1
TGTGCTAGTGGTTTGGTATCGGCAGGCAGGGGGCGCGGGACCGGGGAGCTGTTTTTT
CASGLVSAGRGRGTGELFF
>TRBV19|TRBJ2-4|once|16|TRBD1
TGTGCCAGTAGTATACAGGGGGCAAAAAGTGGTGGCATTCAGTACTTC
CASSIQGAKSGGIQYF
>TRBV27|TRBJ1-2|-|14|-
TGTGCCAGCAGTTTATATGGTGGGAACTATGGCTACACCTTC
CASSLYGGNYGYTF
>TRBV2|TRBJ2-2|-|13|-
TGTGCCAGCAGTAGGGCCCCCACCGGGGAGCTGTTTTTT
CASSRAPTGELFF
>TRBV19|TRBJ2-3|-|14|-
TGTGCCAGTAGTATACATCTCGGCACAGATACGCAGTATTTT
CASSIHLGTDTQYF
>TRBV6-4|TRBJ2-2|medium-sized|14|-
TGTGCCAGCAGTCAGGGGTCGACCACCGGGGAGCTGTTTTTT
CASSQGSTTGELFF
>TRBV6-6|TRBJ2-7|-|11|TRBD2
TGTGCCGCGGGGGGCCTCTACGAGCAGTACTTC
CAAGGLYEQYF
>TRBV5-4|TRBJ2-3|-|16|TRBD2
TGTGCCAGCAGCACAATAGCGGGAAAGGGGGAAGATACGCAGTATTTT
CASSTIAGKGEDTQYF
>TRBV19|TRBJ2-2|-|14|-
TGTGCCAGTAGGGGAAGAGGGGGCACCGGGGAGCTGTTTTTT
CASRGRGGTGELFF
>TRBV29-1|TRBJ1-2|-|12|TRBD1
TGCAGCGCCCTGACAGGGGACTATGGCTACACCTTC
CSALTGDYGYTF
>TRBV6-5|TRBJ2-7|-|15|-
TGTGCCAGCAGTTTCAGCCTGGACACAGTTAGCGAGCAGTACTTC
CASSFSLDTVSEQYF
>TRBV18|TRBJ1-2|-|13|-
TGTGCCAGCTCACGGCAGGGGAACTATGGCTACACCTTC
CASSRQGNYGYTF
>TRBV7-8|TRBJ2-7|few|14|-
TGTGCCAGCAGCTTAAGCAGGGCCGCCCTCGAGCAGTACTTC
CASSLSRAALEQYF
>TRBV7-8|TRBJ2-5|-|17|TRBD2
TGTGCCAGCAGCTTAGTTCAGGGACTAGCGGGGGCAGAGACCCAGTACTTC
CASSLVQGLAGAETQYF
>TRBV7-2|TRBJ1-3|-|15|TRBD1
TGTGCCAGCAGCTCCCGACAGGGATCTGGAAACACCATATATTTT
CASSSRQGSGNTIYF
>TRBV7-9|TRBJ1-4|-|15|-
TGTGCCAGCAGCTTGGGGAGTGCAACTAATGAAAAACTGTTTTTT
CASSLGSATNEKLFF
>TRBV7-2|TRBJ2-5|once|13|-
TGTGCCAGCAGCTTCCAGGGCCAAGAGACCCAGTACTTC
CASSFQGQETQYF